What follows are 5 T cell receptor beta chains derived from one specimen sequenced in a study of cytomegalovirus exposure and HLA in healthy donors. PCR involved 60 Vbeta and 13 Jbeta primers. Profiled with immunoSEQ multiplex PCR; TCRdb holds only in-frame clones, not every one. The sample yields about 120,000 clones, of which the top ten take up about 1.5%. The sample consisted of PBMCs. These receptors all come from a woman aged 40 to 49 in good health and CMV-seropositive.

CDR3 sequence reads: CASRRIPGLPGTDTQYF. The CDR3 DNA reads as TGTGCCAGCAGAAGAATCCCGGGCCTCCCGGGGACAGATACGCAGTATTTT. V usage is TRBV28 and J usage is TRBJ2-3; TRBD2 is a possible D gene (5 bases). Germline assignment: CDR1 MDHEN and CDR2 SYDVKM. The germline V and J ends were trimmed by 6 bases and 3 bases, with 22 bases remaining between them. The CDR3 contains 17 residues.

The genes are TRBV27 and TRBJ1-4; tentatively, D is TRBD1 (5 bases). Per germline, CDR1 MNHEY and CDR2 SMNVEV (reference sequence). The CDR3 extends over 14 amino acids. The V end was cut by 6 bases, the J end by 8 bases, with 16 bases between. The CDR3 sequence: CASSLGAVGEKLFF. CDR3 in DNA: TGTGCCAGCAGCCTTGGGGCAGTAGGGGAAAAACTGTTTTTT.

The rearrangement uses TRBV5-1 and TRBJ1-1; tentatively, D is TRBD1 (5 bases). V was trimmed by 0 bases and J by 8 bases, leaving 11 bases between them. This CDR3 is 13 amino acids long. Per germline, CDR1 SGHRS and CDR2 YFSETQ. CDR3 in amino acids: CASSLDHQGEAFF. DNA for the CDR3: TGCGCCAGCAGCTTGGATCATCAGGGAGAAGCTTTCTTT.

The chain joins TRBV6-5 to TRBJ2-5; 9 nucleotides line up with TRBD2. The tail of the sequence fits TRBJ2-7 better, so the J call may be wrong. The CDR3 extends over 13 amino acids. From germline, CDR1 is MNHEY and CDR2 SVGAGI. As DNA, the CDR3 is TGTGCCAGCAAGAATAGCGGGAGCCACGAGCAGTACTTC. This translates into CASKNSGSHEQYF.

The rearrangement links TRBV18 to TRBJ2-7; TRBD1 agrees at 11 bases. With V trimmed by 3 bases and J by 3 bases, 1 base remained unmatched. Germline V CDR1 and CDR2: KGHSH, LQKENI. CDR3 length equals 14 residues. CDR3 sequence: CASSPGQGDYEQYF. The CDR3 DNA follows: TGTGCCAGCTCACCGGGACAGGGGGACTACGAGCAGTACTTC.